These 16 T cell receptor beta chains were sequenced from one sample in a study of T cells after yellow fever vaccination. A single record per CDR3 protein comes from TCRdb applying MiXCR to the 5' RACE reads. The sample consists of some 320,000 distinct CDR3 sequences, 4.1% of them appearing once. Here the sequenced sample was PBMCs, taken 5 days after the yellow fever booster vaccination. The receptors derive from a man younger than 35 who received the YFV17D yellow fever vaccine.

This clonotype was seen at least ten times. The V and J genes are TRBV5-1 and TRBJ2-1; 7 bases are a match to TRBD2. V trimming: 1 base; J trimming: 6 bases; junction bases outside the gene matches: 4. Germline V gives CDR1 SGHRS, CDR2 YFSETQ. The CDR3 extends over 14 amino acids. The CDR3 DNA is TGCGCCAGCAGCTTGATTGGGGGGGGCAATGAGCAGTTCTTC. This translates into CASSLIGGGNEQFF.

V is TRBV20-1 and J is TRBJ1-2; 10 bases agree with TRBD1. Germline loops: CDR1 DFQATT, CDR2 SNEGSKA (reference sequence). Losses at the gene ends were 4 bases for V and 8 bases for J; bases not matched to a gene: 4. The CDR3 is 12 amino acids. CDR3: CSATGTGVGYTF. CDR3 nucleotide sequence: TGCAGTGCTACCGGGACAGGGGTAGGCTACACCTTC.

The CDR3 sequence: CASSPWGGRSTEAFF. For the CDR3, the DNA is TGCGCCAGCAGCCCTTGGGGGGGTCGGTCCACTGAAGCTTTCTTT. This chain uses TRBV5-1 with TRBJ1-1, with D possibly being TRBD1 (5 bases). V was pared by 4 bases and J by 4 bases, with 17 bases between. The CDR3 runs to 15 residues. CDR1 and CDR2 from the germline V gene are SGHRS and YFSETQ.

This clonotype has only a few counts. This chain connects TRBV15 to TRBJ2-5, with D perhaps assigned TRBD1 or TRBD2 (5 bases each). V was shortened by 3 bases and J by 5 bases, with 16 bases between the two germline ends. CDR3 length equals 15 residues. CDR1 and CDR2 from the germline V gene are LNHNV and YYDKDF (reference sequence). The DNA for the CDR3 is TGTGCCACCAGCAGGGGGGAGACTCCCCGGGAGACCCAGTACTTC. It encodes CATSRGETPRETQYF.

A few counts support this clonotype. The V gene is TRBV5-6, the J gene TRBJ2-3; 16 nucleotides line up with TRBD2. CDR3 length equals 19 residues. Trimming took 4 bases from V and 2 from J; bases not matched to a gene: 10. Germline loops: CDR1 SGHDT, CDR2 YYEEEE. Written as DNA, the CDR3 is TGTGCCAGCAGCATGGGACTAGCGGGGGGGGTGCTCAACACAGATACGCAGTATTTT. Its translation is CASSMGLAGGVLNTDTQYF.

The chain links TRBV6-2 or TRBV6-3 to TRBJ2-2, with D possibly TRBD2 on 6 matching bases. V was shortened by 2 bases and J by 4 bases, with 11 bases between the two germline ends. CDR3 size: 15 residues. Germline CDR1 MNHEY, CDR2 SVGEGT. The CDR3 nucleotides are TGTGCCAGCAGTTACGGGACTCGGGGCACCGGGGAGCTGTTTTTT. Residues: CASSYGTRGTGELFF.

This clonotype has only a few counts. This chain uses TRBV5-6 with TRBJ2-7; D remains unclear. Deletions cut 4 bases from V and 3 bases from J, with 8 bases between. Looked up from germline, CDR1 is SGHDT and CDR2 is YYEEEE. CDR3 length equals 12 residues. CDR3: CASSRDIYEQYV. Written as DNA, the CDR3 is TGTGCCAGCAGCCGAGACATCTACGAGCAGTACGTC.

Notes on this clonotype: Germline and junction disagree at one end, which may indicate a read error. This chain joins TRBV12-3 or TRBV12-4 and TRBJ1-3; D unclear. The CDR3 is made up of 13 amino acids. CDR3 protein: CASNRGSGNTIDF. CDR3 DNA sequence: TGTGCCAGCAACCGAGGGAGTGGAAACACCATAGATTTT.

This clonotype was seen ten or more times. The gene calls are TRBV12-3 or TRBV12-4 and TRBJ2-1; possible D gene TRBD1, 7 bases. The CDR3 spans 12 residues. V was cut by 5 bases and J by 15 bases, with 17 bases left in between. DNA of the CDR3: TGTGCCAGCAGTACGCGGGACAGCCGTGGGTTCTTC. It codes for CASSTRDSRGFF.

This clonotype was seen repeatedly, ten times or more. The J gene is TRBJ2-3, the V gene TRBV5-1; TRBD2 aligns across 8 bases. From germline, CDR1 is SGHRS and CDR2 YFSETQ. V dropped 3 bases and J dropped 4; count of bases not matched to a gene: 4. This CDR3 is 14 amino acids long. The CDR3 coding sequence is TGCGCCAGCAGCTCCCGAGCGGGGGCAGATACGCAGTATTTT. Its protein is CASSSRAGADTQYF.

This clonotype was observed many times. This sequence joins TRBV20-1 and TRBJ2-7; 7 positions agree with TRBD2. The CDR3 totals 14 residues. CDR1 and CDR2 (germline): DFQATT, SNEGSKA (reference sequence). The junction had 5 bases not matched to a gene; V was cut back by 0 bases and J by 3 bases. CDR3 sequence: CSARDRGGGYEQYF. The CDR3 bases are TGCAGTGCTAGAGATCGTGGGGGGGGCTACGAGCAGTACTTC.

The table lists this clonotype with a few counts. The CDR3 sequence: CSARDLGQMNTEAFF. The CDR3 DNA reads TGCAGTGCTAGAGATCTCGGGCAGATGAACACTGAAGCTTTCTTT. The V and J genes are TRBV20-1 and TRBJ1-1; D not resolved. Trimming shortened V by 0 bases and J by 0 bases, and 11 bases separated the two germline ends. Germline CDR1 is DFQATT and CDR2 is SNEGSKA (reference sequence). This CDR3 is 15 amino acids long.

In its sample, this clonotype was seen a few times. The chain links TRBV29-1 to TRBJ1-4; 8 bases are shared with TRBD1. V lost 7 bases, J lost 4 bases, and 8 bases stayed unmatched. Per germline, CDR1 SQVTM and CDR2 ANQGSEA. This CDR3 region has 14 residues. The CDR3 DNA reads TGCAGCGGGAGACAGGGGCCTGGTAATGAAAAACTGTTTTTT. This sequence encodes CSGRQGPGNEKLFF.

This clonotype has only a few counts. The rearrangement joins TRBV4-3 to TRBJ2-7; 11 bases match TRBD1. CDR3 length: 15 amino acids. Germline CDR1 and CDR2: LGHNA and YSLEER. J was trimmed by 5 bases and V by 4 bases; bases with no gene match: 7. The CDR3 loop is CASSRWTGGFNEQYF. CDR3 DNA: TGCGCCAGCAGCCGATGGACAGGGGGCTTCAACGAGCAGTACTTC.

This clonotype was counted at least ten times. The V gene is TRBV6-1, the J gene TRBJ1-1; the D gene is possibly TRBD1 (5 bases). Germline-derived CDR1 and CDR2 are MNHNS and SASEGT. Trimming removed 10 bases from V and 4 bases from J, with 13 bases in between. This CDR3 spans 12 amino acids. CDR3 DNA: TGTGCCACCCGGTGGGGGGGCACTGAAGCTTTCTTT. Its protein is CATRWGGTEAFF.

V usage is TRBV5-1 and J usage is TRBJ2-1; tentative D call: TRBD2 (8 bases). This CDR3 contains 14 residues. Germline V gives CDR1 SGHRS, CDR2 YFSETQ. V was shortened by 0 bases and J by 9 bases, with 13 bases between the two germline ends. The CDR3 sequence: CASSLDGGDSEQFF. The DNA for the CDR3 is TGCGCCAGCAGCTTGGACGGGGGGGACAGTGAGCAGTTCTTC.